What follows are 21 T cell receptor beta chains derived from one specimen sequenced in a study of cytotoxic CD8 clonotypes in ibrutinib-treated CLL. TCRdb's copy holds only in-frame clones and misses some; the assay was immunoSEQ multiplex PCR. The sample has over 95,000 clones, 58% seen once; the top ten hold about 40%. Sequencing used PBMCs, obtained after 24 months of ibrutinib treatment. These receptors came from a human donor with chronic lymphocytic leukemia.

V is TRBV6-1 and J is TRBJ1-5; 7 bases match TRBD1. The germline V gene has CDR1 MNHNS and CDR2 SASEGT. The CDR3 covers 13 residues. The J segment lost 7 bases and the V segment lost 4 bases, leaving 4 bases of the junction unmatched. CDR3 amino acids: CASSARGHQPQHF. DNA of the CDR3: TGTGCCAGCAGTGCTAGGGGGCACCAGCCCCAGCATTTT.

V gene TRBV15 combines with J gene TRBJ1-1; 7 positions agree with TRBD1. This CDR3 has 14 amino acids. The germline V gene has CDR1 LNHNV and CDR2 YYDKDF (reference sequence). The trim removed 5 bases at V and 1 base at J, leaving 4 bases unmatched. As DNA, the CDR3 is TGTGCCACCAGCCTGGGACAGAAGAACACTGAAGCTTTCTTT. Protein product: CATSLGQKNTEAFF.

CDR3 protein: CSVPGDGSGAYEQYF. CDR3 bases: TGCAGCGTTCCGGGTGACGGGAGCGGGGCCTACGAGCAGTACTTC. The chain couples TRBV29-1 to TRBJ2-7; 7 bases agree with TRBD2. Trimming cost V 5 bases and J 2 bases; bases outside gene matches: 12. The germline gives CDR1 SQVTM, CDR2 ANQGSEA. This CDR3 comprises 15 residues.

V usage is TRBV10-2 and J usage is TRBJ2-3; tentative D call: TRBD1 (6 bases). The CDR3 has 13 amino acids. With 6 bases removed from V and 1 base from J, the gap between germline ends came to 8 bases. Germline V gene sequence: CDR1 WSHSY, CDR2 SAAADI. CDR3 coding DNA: TGCGCCAGCAGCTGGACAGGCACAGATACGCAGTATTTT. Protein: CASSWTGTDTQYF.

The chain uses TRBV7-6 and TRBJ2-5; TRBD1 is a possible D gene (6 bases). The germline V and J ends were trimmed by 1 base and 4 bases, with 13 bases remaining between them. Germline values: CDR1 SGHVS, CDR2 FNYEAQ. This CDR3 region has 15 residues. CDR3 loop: CASSLGGHNGETQYF. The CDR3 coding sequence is TGTGCCAGCAGCTTAGGGGGACATAACGGAGAGACCCAGTACTTC.

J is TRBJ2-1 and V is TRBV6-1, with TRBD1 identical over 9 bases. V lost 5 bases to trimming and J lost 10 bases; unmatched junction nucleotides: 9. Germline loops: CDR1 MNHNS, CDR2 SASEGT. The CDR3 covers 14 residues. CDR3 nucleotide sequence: TGTGCCAGCAGTCCAGGACAGGGGCAGGGGGAGCAGTTCTTC. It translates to CASSPGQGQGEQFF.

The CDR3 sequence: CASSLDSFNQPQHF. CDR3 nucleotides: TGCGCCAGCAGCTTAGACAGTTTCAATCAGCCCCAGCATTTT. J is TRBJ1-5 and V is TRBV5-1; D might be TRBD1 (5 bases). The V end was cut by 2 bases, the J end by 3 bases, with 9 bases between. The CDR3 contains 14 residues. Germline V gene lookup returns CDR1 SGHRS and CDR2 YFSETQ. Variable domain in full (rest from reference TRBV5-1 and TRBJ1-5): KAGVTQTPRYLIKTRGQQVTLSCSPISGHRSVSWYQQTPGQGLQFLFEYFSETQRNKGNFPGRFSGRQFSNSRSEMNVSTLELGDSALYLCASSLDSFNQPQHFGDGTRLSIL.

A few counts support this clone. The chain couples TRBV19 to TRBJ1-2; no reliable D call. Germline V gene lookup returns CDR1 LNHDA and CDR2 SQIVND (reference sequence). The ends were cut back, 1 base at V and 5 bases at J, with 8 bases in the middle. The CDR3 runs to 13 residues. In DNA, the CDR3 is TGTGCCAGTAGTATAGGAGAGCCTTATGGCTACACCTTC. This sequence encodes CASSIGEPYGYTF.

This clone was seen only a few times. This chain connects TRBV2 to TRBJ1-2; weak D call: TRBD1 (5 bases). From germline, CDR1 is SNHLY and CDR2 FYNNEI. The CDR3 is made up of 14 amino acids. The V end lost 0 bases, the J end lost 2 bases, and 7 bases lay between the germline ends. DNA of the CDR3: TGTGCCAGCAGTGAAGCGGGGGGAAACTATGGCTACACCTTC. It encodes CASSEAGGNYGYTF.

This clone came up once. The CDR3 sequence: CASSLGAGSTEAFF. Here the CDR3 DNA reads TGTGCCAGCAGCTTGGGCGCCGGAAGCACTGAAGCTTTCTTT. The chain has TRBV5-6 and TRBJ1-1; D is uncertain. Trimming left V 0 bases short and J 4 bases short, with 10 bases between. This CDR3 has 14 amino acids. Per the germline V gene, CDR1 is SGHDT and CDR2 is YYEEEE.

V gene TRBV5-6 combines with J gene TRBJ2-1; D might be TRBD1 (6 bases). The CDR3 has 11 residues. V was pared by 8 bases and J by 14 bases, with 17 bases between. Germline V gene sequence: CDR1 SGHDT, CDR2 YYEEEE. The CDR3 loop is CASHQGGGKFF. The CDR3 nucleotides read TGTGCCAGTCATCAGGGTGGGGGCAAGTTCTTC.

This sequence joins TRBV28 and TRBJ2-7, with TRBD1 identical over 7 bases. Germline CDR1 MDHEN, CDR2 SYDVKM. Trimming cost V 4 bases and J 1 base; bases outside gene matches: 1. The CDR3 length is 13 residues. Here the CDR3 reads CASSSGQSYEQYF. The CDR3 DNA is TGTGCCAGCAGTTCGGGACAGTCCTACGAGCAGTACTTC. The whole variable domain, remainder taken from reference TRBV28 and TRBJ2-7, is DVKVTQSSRYLVKRTGEKVFLECVQDMDHENMFWYRQDPGLGLRLIYFSYDVKMKEKGDIPEGYSVSREKKERFSLILESASTNQTSMYLCASSSGQSYEQYFGPGTRLTVT.

The CDR3 reads CASGLAGYNEQFF. In DNA form, the CDR3 reads TGTGCCAGCGGACTAGCGGGGTACAATGAGCAGTTCTTC. The genes are TRBV2 and TRBJ2-1, with 12 nucleotides matching TRBD2. Germline V CDR1 and CDR2: SNHLY, FYNNEI. The CDR3 has 13 residues. V trimming: 8 bases; J trimming: 4 bases; junction bases outside the gene matches: 0.

This CDR3 is CASSPGSNYGYTF. In DNA, the CDR3 is TGCGCCAGCAGCCCGGGATCTAACTATGGCTACACCTTC. The chain uses TRBV5-1 and TRBJ1-2; D is unclear. Germline lookup yields CDR1 SGHRS and CDR2 YFSETQ. Trimming removed 4 bases from V and 0 bases from J, with 7 bases in between. This CDR3 is 13 amino acids long. Full variable domain (outside the CDR3, taken from reference TRBV5-1 and TRBJ1-2): KAGVTQTPRYLIKTRGQQVTLSCSPISGHRSVSWYQQTPGQGLQFLFEYFSETQRNKGNFPGRFSGRQFSNSRSEMNVSTLELGDSALYLCASSPGSNYGYTFGSGTRLTVV.

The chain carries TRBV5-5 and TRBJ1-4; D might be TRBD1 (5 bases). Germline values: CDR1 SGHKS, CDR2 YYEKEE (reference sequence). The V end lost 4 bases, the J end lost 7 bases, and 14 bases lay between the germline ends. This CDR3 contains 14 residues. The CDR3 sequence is CASSQDLGPEKLFF. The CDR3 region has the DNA TGTGCCAGCAGCCAAGATTTGGGGCCTGAAAAACTGTTTTTT.

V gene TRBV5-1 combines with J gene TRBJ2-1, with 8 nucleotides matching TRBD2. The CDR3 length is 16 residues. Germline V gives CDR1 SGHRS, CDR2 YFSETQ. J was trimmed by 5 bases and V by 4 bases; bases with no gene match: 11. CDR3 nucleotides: TGCGCCAGCAGCATTGGACTAGCAGACTACAACAATGAGCAGTTCTTC. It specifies CASSIGLADYNNEQFF.

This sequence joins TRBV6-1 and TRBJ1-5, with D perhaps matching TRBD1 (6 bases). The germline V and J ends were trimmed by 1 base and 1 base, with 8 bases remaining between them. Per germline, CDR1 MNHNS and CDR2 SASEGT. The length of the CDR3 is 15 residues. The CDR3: CASSEDRESNQPQHF. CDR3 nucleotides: TGTGCCAGCAGTGAAGACAGGGAGAGCAATCAGCCCCAGCATTTT.

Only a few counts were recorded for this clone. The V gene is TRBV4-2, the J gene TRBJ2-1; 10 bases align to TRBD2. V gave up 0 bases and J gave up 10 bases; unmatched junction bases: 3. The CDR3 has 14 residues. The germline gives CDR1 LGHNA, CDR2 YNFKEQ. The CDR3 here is CASSQDPGLAEQFF. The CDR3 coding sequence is TGTGCCAGCAGCCAAGACCCGGGACTAGCGGAGCAGTTCTTC.

In DNA form, the CDR3 reads TGTGCCAGCGGAGCCGGTTTCTCCTACGAGCAGTACTTC. It is translated as CASGAGFSYEQYF. V is TRBV6-5 and J is TRBJ2-7, with D unresolved. With 8 bases removed from V and 0 bases from J, the gap between germline ends came to 11 bases. Germline CDR1 is MNHEY and CDR2 is SVGAGI. The CDR3 has 13 amino acids.

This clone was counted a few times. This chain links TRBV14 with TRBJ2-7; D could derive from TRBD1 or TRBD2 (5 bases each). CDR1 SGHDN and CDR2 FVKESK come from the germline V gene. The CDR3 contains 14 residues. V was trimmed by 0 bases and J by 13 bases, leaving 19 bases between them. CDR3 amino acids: CASSQDDGTAIPYF. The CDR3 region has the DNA TGTGCCAGCAGCCAAGATGATGGGACGGCGATCCCTTACTTC. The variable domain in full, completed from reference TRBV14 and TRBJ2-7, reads EAGVTQFPSHSVIEKGQTVTLRCDPISGHDNLYWYRRVMGKEIKFLLHFVKESKQDESGMPNNRFLAERTGGTYSTLKVQPAELEDSGVYFCASSQDDGTAIPYFGPGTRLTVT.

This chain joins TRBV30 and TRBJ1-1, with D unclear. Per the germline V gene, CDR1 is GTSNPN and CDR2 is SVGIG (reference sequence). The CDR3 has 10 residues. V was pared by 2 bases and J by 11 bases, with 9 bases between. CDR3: CAWSKGMAFF. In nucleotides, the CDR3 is TGTGCCTGGAGTAAAGGGATGGCTTTCTTT.